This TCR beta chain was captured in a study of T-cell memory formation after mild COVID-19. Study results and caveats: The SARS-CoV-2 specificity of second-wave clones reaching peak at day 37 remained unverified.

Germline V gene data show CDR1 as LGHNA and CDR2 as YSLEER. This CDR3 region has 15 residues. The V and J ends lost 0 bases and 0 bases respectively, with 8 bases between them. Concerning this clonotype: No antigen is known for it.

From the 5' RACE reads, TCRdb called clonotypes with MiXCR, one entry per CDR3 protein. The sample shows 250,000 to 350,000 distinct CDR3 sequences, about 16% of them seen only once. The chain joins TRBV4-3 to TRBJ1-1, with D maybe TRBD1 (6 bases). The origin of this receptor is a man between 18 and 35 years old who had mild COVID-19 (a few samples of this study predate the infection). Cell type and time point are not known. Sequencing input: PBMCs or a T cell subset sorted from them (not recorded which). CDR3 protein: CASSQETGLNTEAFF. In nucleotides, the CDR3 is TGCGCCAGCAGCCAAGAAACAGGGCTGAACACTGAAGCTTTCTTT.